Many counts were recorded for the clone carrying this T cell receptor (beta chain). Its target is unknown. The data were obtained in a study of cytomegalovirus exposure and HLA in healthy donors. As for the study in general: Among roughly 180 million T cells, an earlier analysis found 117 million unique TCR beta sequences. Points from the study as a whole: CMV serostatus stood as the only immune exposure information on hand. As a later analysis revealed, the rate of TCR association differed by HLA locus, with DRB1 most and HLA-C fewest.

Primers: 60 Vbeta forward and 13 Jbeta reverse. Per the authors' pipeline: In a later analysis, the count reached 80 million or so unique TCR beta chains, with about 10 million shared. Generated by immunoSEQ multiplex PCR, the TCRdb table keeps only in-frame clones and is missing some. That table furnishes V, J and clone size, whereas the DNA furnished D and trimming. Counted here are 150,000 to 200,000 clones, about 9% occurring once; the ten biggest clones make up 1% to 1.5%. The CDR3 is 12 amino acids. Trimming stripped 8 bases from V and 3 bases from J, with 11 bases between. Germline assignment: CDR1 MNHNY and CDR2 SVGAGI (reference sequence).

Sequences were obtained from PBMCs. The sequence was collected from a woman aged 30 to 39 in good health and CMV-seropositive. This chain uses TRBV6-6 with TRBJ2-7; perhaps TRBD2 as D (5 bases). For the CDR3, the DNA is TGTGCCAGCGGCCGGGAATACTACGAGCAGTACTTC. The encoded protein is CASGREYYEQYF.